This T cell receptor beta chain was documented in a study of blood T cell repertoires in COVID-19. Study-level information: Sources were T cells, B-cell-depleted T cells, or PBMCs; the material itself was cDNA or gDNA.

The assay was immunoSEQ multiplex PCR, and TCRdb's table has in-frame clones only and misses some. The repertoire holds 390,000 or so clones, with around 83% as singletons. Living in under 30 US areas, the participants were between 18 and 89 years of age. Participant-reported clinical history was the basis for cohort assignment. Each recovered donor of Cohort 3 presented with two negative PCRs, clearance, or symptom resolution. Germline V gene data show CDR1 as SGDLS and CDR2 as YYNGEE. V was pared by 2 bases and J by 0 bases, with 6 bases of the junction left unmatched. This CDR3 comprises 16 residues.

The specimen sequenced was PBMCs or T cells enriched from blood (not recorded which). The source of this sequence is a woman between 50 and 59 years old who had recovered from COVID-19. This chain links TRBV9 with TRBJ1-1; 8 nucleotides line up with TRBD1. CDR3 sequence reads: CASSVSTGGLNTEAFF. In DNA form, the CDR3 reads TGTGCCAGCAGCGTTAGTACAGGGGGGTTGAACACTGAAGCTTTCTTT.